This T cell receptor beta chain was identified in a study of cytomegalovirus exposure and HLA in healthy donors. The wider study: As released early, the data held roughly 85 million unique TCRs from HLA-typed donors. General study points: The classifier, whose performance was assessed in both the original and validation cohorts, reportedly diagnosed cytomegalovirus status with high specificity and sensitivity. TCR beta V segments were, for the most part, productive about 87% or about 30% of the time in an earlier analysis.

This clone is classed as medium-sized. Its antigen is still unknown. The PCR contained 60 Vbeta and 13 Jbeta primers. Generated by immunoSEQ multiplex PCR, the TCRdb table keeps only in-frame clones and is missing some. This table holds some 80,000 clones, approximately 65% found once. The CDR3 runs 13 residues. V lost 9 bases, J lost 6 bases, and 15 bases lay in between. CDR1 and CDR2 from the germline V gene are MGHDK and SYGVNS. The source is a male donor in good health and CMV-seropositive. Sequenced material: PBMCs. The chain is built from TRBV25-1 and TRBJ1-5; D is perhaps TRBD1 (6 bases). Here the CDR3 reads CARTGSGAQPQHF. The CDR3 DNA sequence: TGTGCCAGGACAGGCTCTGGAGCTCAGCCCCAGCATTTT.